Sequencing of this T cell receptor beta chain was carried out in a study of vaccination and CD4 T cells after COVID-19. Study observations and caveats: Convalescent patients had a median around 90% of post-vaccine SARS-CoV-2-reactive clones that were detected only after vaccination, not before it.

This clonotype was seen once. Its antigen is as yet unknown. Researchers used the Oncomine TCR Beta short-read assay to sequence DNA from cultured CD4+ T cells. TCRdb reprocessed the PCR reads with MiXCR, giving one entry per CDR3 protein. The sample holds around 20,000 distinct CDR3 sequences, about 44% seen once. The germline V gene has CDR1 ENHRY and CDR2 SYGVKD. J lost 1 base, V lost 4 bases, and 6 bases had no gene match. The CDR3 extends over 16 amino acids. The treatment denotes: roughly 10-day PBMC culture with coronavirus spike peptide pools or control peptides (ViraFEST assay). Peptide-pool expansion of antigen-specific T cells preceded TCR sequencing in ViraFEST.

The sample was CD4+ T cells from blood, cultured in vitro, taken before SARS-CoV-2 vaccination. The chain recombines TRBV10-3 with TRBJ2-5; 10 nucleotides match TRBD2. The TCR comes from a human donor who had recovered from COVID-19. CDR3 protein: CAISVLAGALQETQYF. The CDR3 nucleotides read TGTGCCATCAGTGTTCTAGCGGGGGCTCTCCAAGAGACCCAGTACTTC.